This entry lists 12 T cell receptor beta chains sequenced from one sample in a study of blood T cell repertoires in COVID-19. Sequencing used immunoSEQ multiplex PCR; TCRdb keeps in-frame clones, though not all of them. The sample yields over 200,000 clones, 83% seen once. The specimen was peripheral blood. The receptor set was obtained from an elderly man with acute or convalescent COVID-19.

J is TRBJ2-7 and V is TRBV10-3, with 9 bases matching TRBD1. After removal of 3 bases from V and 1 base from J, the junction contained 7 bases not matched to a gene. The CDR3 is 16 amino acids. Per the germline V gene, CDR1 is ENHRY and CDR2 is SYGVKD. The DNA for the CDR3 is TGTGCCATCAGTGACCCCTCGGGACAGGGATCCTACGAGCAGTACTTC. This gives the protein CAISDPSGQGSYEQYF.

The chain links TRBV5-1 to TRBJ2-5; the match to TRBD1 covers 7 bases. The ends lost 8 bases at V and 1 base at J; junction bases unmatched: 11. Germline values: CDR1 SGHRS, CDR2 YFSETQ. The CDR3 is made up of 15 amino acids. The CDR3 coding sequence is TGCGCCAGTGCCGTTATAACAGGGGCCCAAGAGACCCAGTACTTC. Protein sequence: CASAVITGAQETQYF.

The J gene is TRBJ2-5, the V gene TRBV9, with no clear D. Germline lookup yields CDR1 SGDLS and CDR2 YYNGEE. The CDR3 spans 16 residues. V shed 2 bases and J shed 1 base, with 15 bases lying between them. DNA for the CDR3: TGTGCCAGCAGCGTTAGCCCCTTAGAACCCCAAGAGACCCAGTACTTC. As protein: CASSVSPLEPQETQYF.

The chain carries TRBV5-4 and TRBJ2-1, with a possible D match to TRBD2 (6 bases). There are 13 residues in the CDR3. V lost 1 base and J lost 10, with 12 bases in between. Germline lookup yields CDR1 SGHNT and CDR2 YYREEE (reference sequence). The chain's CDR3 is CASSLLAGKEQFF. As DNA, the CDR3 is TGTGCCAGCAGCTTGCTCGCGGGGAAAGAGCAGTTCTTC.

This clone was detected once. This chain uses TRBV3-1 (or the pseudogene TRBV3-2) with TRBJ2-2, with 7 bases that match TRBD2. The ends lost 7 bases at V and 2 bases at J; junction bases unmatched: 4. The CDR3 runs to 14 residues. Germline CDR1 and CDR2: LGHDT and YNNKEL (reference sequence). The CDR3 nucleotides read TGTGCCAGCACCCGGGGGGTTAACACCGGGGAGCTGTTTTTT. Translating it yields CASTRGVNTGELFF.

V is TRBV10-2 and J is TRBJ1-6; D is uncertain. Deletions cut 3 bases from V and 0 bases from J, with 9 bases between. The CDR3 length is 16 residues. Germline values: CDR1 WSHSY, CDR2 SAAADI. CDR3 sequence (DNA): TGCGCCAGCAGTGACGTCAGGCTCTCCTATAATTCACCCCTCCACTTT. Translation gives CASSDVRLSYNSPLHF.

This sequence joins TRBV7-2 and TRBJ2-7, with a tentative D call TRBD1 (6 bases). The V and J ends lost 1 base and 4 bases respectively, with 11 bases between them. The CDR3 is made up of 14 amino acids. Germline V gene data show CDR1 as SGHTA and CDR2 as FQGNSA. CDR3 in DNA: TGTGCCAGCAGCTTAGGTCAGGGGATGTACGAGCAGTACTTC. The encoded protein is CASSLGQGMYEQYF.

The chain combines TRBV10-3 with TRBJ2-4; 8 nucleotides line up with TRBD1. With V trimmed by 7 bases and J by 6 bases, 5 bases remained unmatched. Germline V gives CDR1 ENHRY, CDR2 SYGVKD. The CDR3 runs to 13 residues. In DNA form, the CDR3 reads TGTGCCATCAAGGACAGGGCGGCAAACATTCAGTACTTC. Its protein is CAIKDRAANIQYF.

The chain carries TRBV6-5 and TRBJ2-3; D perhaps matches TRBD1 (5 bases). Germline loops: CDR1 MNHEY, CDR2 SVGAGI. The V end lost 4 bases, the J end lost 2 bases, and 13 bases lay between the germline ends. The CDR3 loop spans 15 amino acids. This CDR3 is CASSSRRQNTDTQYF. The CDR3 DNA sequence: TGTGCCAGCAGTTCCCGAAGACAGAACACAGATACGCAGTATTTT.

This clone was observed a handful of times. This rearrangement joins TRBV30 to TRBJ2-5, with 12 bases that match TRBD2. CDR3 size: 16 residues. V was pared by 1 base and J by 4 bases, with 7 bases of the junction left unmatched. The V gene's germline CDR1 is GTSNPN and CDR2 SVGIG (reference sequence). The CDR3 loop is CAWSALAGGPPETQYF. CDR3 nucleotides: TGTGCCTGGAGTGCCCTAGCGGGAGGGCCCCCAGAGACCCAGTACTTC.

The chain joins TRBV3-1 (or the pseudogene TRBV3-2) to TRBJ2-1; 8 positions match TRBD1. This CDR3 has 16 residues. In germline, CDR1 is LGHDT, CDR2 YNNKEL (reference sequence). Germline trimming cut 0 bases from V and 7 bases from J; bases unmatched to any gene: 8. CDR3 region: CASSQDPQGARNEQFF. The CDR3 DNA follows: TGTGCCAGCAGCCAAGATCCGCAGGGGGCAAGGAATGAGCAGTTCTTC.

The chain combines TRBV5-1 with TRBJ2-1, with 12 bases fitting TRBD2. This CDR3 is built from 15 residues. V trimming: 4 bases; J trimming: 5 bases; junction bases outside the gene matches: 4. CDR1 and CDR2 from the germline V gene are SGHRS and YFSETQ. The CDR3 reads CASSRGLAGNNEQFF. DNA of the CDR3: TGCGCCAGCAGCAGAGGACTAGCGGGAAACAATGAGCAGTTCTTC. Filled out from reference TRBV5-1 and TRBJ2-1, the complete variable domain reads KAGVTQTPRYLIKTRGQQVTLSCSPISGHRSVSWYQQTPGQGLQFLFEYFSETQRNKGNFPGRFSGRQFSNSRSEMNVSTLELGDSALYLCASSRGLAGNNEQFFGPGTRLTVL.